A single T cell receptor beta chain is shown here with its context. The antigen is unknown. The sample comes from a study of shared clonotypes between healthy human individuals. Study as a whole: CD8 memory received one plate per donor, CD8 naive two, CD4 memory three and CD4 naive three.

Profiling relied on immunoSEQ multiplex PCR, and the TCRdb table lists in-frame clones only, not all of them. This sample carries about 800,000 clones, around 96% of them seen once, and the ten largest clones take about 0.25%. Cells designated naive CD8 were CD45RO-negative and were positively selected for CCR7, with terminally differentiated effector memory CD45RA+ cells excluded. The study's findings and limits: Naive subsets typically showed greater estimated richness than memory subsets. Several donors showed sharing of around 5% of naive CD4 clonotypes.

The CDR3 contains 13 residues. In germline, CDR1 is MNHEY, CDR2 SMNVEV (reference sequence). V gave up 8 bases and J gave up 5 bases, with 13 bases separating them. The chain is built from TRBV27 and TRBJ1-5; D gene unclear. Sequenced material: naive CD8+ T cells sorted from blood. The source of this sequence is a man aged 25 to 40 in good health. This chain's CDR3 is CASQLGSDQPQHF. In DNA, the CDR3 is TGTGCCAGCCAACTCGGGTCCGATCAGCCCCAGCATTTT.